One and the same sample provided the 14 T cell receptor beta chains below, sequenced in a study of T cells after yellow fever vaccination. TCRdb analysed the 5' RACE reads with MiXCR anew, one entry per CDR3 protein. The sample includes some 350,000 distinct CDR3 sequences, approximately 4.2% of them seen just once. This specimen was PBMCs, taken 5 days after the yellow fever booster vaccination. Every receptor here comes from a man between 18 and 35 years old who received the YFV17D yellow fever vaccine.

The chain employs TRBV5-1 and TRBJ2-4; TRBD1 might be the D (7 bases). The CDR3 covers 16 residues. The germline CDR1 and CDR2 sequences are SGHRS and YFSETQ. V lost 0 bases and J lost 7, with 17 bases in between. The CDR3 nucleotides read TGCGCCAGCAGCTTGGCCGTACGACAGGGAGGTAACATTCAGTACTTC. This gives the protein CASSLAVRQGGNIQYF.

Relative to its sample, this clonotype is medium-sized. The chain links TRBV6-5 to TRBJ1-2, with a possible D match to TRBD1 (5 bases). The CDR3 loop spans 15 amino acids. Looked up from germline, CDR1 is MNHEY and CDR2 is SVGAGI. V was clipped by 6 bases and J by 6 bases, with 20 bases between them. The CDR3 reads CASSLYTGTPNGYTF. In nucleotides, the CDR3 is TGTGCCAGCAGCCTATACACCGGGACCCCTAATGGCTACACCTTC.

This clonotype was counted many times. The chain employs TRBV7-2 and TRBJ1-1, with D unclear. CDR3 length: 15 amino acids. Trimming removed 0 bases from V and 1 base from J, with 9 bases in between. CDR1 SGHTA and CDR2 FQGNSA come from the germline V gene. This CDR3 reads CASSLAPGENTEAFF. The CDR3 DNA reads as TGTGCCAGCAGCTTAGCGCCAGGAGAGAACACTGAAGCTTTCTTT.

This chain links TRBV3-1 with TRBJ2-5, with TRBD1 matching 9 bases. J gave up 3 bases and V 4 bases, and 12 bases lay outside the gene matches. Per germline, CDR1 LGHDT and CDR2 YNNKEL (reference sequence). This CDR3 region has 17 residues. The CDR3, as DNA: TGTGCCAGCAGCCCCGCCCGAGGGACAGGGCTCAAAGAGACCCAGTACTTC. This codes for CASSPARGTGLKETQYF.

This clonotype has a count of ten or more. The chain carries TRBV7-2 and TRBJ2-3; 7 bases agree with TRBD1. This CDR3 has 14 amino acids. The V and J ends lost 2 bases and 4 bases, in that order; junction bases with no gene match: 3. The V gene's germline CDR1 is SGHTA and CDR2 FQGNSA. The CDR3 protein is CASSLRGHPDTQYF. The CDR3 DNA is TGTGCCAGCAGCTTAAGGGGGCACCCAGATACGCAGTATTTT.

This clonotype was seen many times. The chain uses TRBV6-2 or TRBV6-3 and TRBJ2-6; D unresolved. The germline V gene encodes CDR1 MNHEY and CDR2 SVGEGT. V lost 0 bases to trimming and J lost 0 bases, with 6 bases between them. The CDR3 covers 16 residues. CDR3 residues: CASSYSLVSGANVLTF. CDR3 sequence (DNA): TGTGCCAGCAGTTACTCGTTAGTCTCTGGGGCCAACGTCCTGACTTTC.

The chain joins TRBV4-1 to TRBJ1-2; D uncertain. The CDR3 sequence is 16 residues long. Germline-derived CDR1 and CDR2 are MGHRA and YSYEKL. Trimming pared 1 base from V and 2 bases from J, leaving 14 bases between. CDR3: CASSQAFFGENYGYTF. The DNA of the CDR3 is TGCGCCAGCAGCCAAGCTTTTTTCGGGGAAAACTATGGCTACACCTTC.

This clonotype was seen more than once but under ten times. In DNA, the CDR3 is TGTGCCAGCAGCAATCGACAGGGGCCCCAGCCCCAGCATTTT. Amino acids: CASSNRQGPQPQHF. The chain has TRBV7-2 and TRBJ1-5; 8 nucleotides align to TRBD1. J gave up 7 bases and V 5 bases, and 7 bases lay outside the gene matches. This CDR3 spans 14 amino acids. Per the germline V gene, CDR1 is SGHTA and CDR2 is FQGNSA.

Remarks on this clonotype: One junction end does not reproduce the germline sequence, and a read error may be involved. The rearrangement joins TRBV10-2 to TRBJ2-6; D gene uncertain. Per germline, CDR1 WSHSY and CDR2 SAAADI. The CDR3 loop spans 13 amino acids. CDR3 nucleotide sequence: TGCGCCAGCAGTCTGTCTGAGGCCAACGTCCTGACTTTC. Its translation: CASSLSEANVLTF.

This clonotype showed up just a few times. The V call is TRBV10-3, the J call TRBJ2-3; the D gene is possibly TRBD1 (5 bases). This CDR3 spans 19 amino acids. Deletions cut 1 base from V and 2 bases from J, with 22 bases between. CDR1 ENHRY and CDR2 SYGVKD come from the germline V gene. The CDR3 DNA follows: TGTGCCATCAGTGAGTTATTTGGTATGATGGGCAGGGACACAGATACGCAGTATTTT. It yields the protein CAISELFGMMGRDTDTQYF.

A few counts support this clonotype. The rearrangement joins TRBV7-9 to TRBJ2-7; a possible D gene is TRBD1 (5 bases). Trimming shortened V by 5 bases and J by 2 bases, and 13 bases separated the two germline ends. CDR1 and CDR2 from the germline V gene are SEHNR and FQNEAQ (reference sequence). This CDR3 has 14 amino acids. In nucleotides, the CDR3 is TGTGCCAGCAGCCCCGGACAAGCCCCCTACGAGCAGTACGTC. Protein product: CASSPGQAPYEQYV.

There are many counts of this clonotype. The CDR3 is CASSPGQGAVTEAFF. In DNA form, the CDR3 reads TGTGCCAGCAGCCCGGGACAGGGGGCAGTCACTGAAGCTTTCTTT. The chain is built from TRBV7-2 and TRBJ1-1; 12 bases match TRBD1. Germline assignment: CDR1 SGHTA and CDR2 FQGNSA. This CDR3 has 15 amino acids. With 5 bases clipped from V and 4 bases from J, the junction kept 5 bases outside the gene matches.

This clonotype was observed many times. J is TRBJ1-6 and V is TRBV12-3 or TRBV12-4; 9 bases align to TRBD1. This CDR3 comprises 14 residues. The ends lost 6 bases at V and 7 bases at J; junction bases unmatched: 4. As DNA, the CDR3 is TGTGCCAGCAGACCCGGGACAGGGAATTCACCCCTCCACTTT. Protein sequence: CASRPGTGNSPLHF.

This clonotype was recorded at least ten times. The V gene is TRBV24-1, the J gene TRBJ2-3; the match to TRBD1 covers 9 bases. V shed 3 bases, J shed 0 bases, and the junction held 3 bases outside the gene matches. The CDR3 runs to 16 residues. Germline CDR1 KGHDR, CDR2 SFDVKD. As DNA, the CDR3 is TGTGCCACCAGTGATCCCGGGACAGGGAGCACAGATACGCAGTATTTT. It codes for CATSDPGTGSTDTQYF.